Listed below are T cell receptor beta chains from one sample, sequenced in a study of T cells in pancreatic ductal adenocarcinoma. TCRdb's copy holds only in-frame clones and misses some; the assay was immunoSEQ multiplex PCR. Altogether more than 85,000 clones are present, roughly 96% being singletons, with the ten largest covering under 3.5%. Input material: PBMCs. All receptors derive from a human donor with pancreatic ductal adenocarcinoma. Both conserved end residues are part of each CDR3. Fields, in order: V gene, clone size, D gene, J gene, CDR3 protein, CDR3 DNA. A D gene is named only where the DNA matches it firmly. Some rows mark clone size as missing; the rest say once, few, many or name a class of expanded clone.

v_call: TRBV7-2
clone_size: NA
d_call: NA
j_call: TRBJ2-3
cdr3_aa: CASSLRVWLTDTQYF
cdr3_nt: TGTGCCAGCAGCCTCCGGGTCTGGTTGACAGATACGCAGTATTTT

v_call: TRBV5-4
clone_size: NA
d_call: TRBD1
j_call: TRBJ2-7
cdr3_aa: CASSGGDRVNYEQYF
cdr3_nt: TGTGCCAGCAGCGGGGGAGACAGGGTTAATTACGAGCAGTACTTC

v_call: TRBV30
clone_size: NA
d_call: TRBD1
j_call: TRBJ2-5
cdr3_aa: CASEGQIQETQYF
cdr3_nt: TGTGCCTCTGAGGGACAGATCCAAGAGACCCAGTACTTC

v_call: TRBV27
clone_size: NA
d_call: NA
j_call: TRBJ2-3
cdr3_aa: CASSFSGRTDTQYF
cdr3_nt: TGTGCCAGCAGTTTTAGCGGCCGCACAGATACGCAGTATTTT

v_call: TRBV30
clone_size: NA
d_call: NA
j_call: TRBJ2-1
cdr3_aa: CAWSVIGDEQFF
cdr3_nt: TGTGCCTGGAGTGTAATAGGGGATGAGCAGTTCTTC

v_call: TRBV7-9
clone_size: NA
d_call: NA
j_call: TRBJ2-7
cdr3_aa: CASSPTVPVEQYF
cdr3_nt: TGTGCCAGCAGCCCGACAGTTCCCGTCGAGCAGTACTTC

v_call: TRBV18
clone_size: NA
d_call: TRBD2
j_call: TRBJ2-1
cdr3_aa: CASSAGLAGGQLGDEQFF
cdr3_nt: TGTGCCAGCTCAGCAGGACTAGCGGGAGGGCAGTTGGGCGATGAGCAGTTCTTC

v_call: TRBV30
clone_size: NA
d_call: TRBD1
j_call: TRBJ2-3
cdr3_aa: CAWSGGQGGDTQYF
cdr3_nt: TGTGCCTGGAGTGGCGGACAGGGGGGGGATACGCAGTATTTT

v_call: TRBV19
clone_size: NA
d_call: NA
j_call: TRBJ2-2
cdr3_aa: CASKARANTGELFF
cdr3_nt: TGTGCCAGTAAGGCCAGGGCGAACACCGGGGAGCTGTTTTTT

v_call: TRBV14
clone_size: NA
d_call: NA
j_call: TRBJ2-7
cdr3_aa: CASSPVAGLYEQYF
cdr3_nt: TGTGCCAGCAGCCCAGTCGCGGGACTCTACGAGCAGTACTTC

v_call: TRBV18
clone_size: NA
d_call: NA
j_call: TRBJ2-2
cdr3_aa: CASSPPSRSGGELFF
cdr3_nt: TGTGCCAGCTCACCACCTTCCCGTTCGGGCGGGGAGCTGTTTTTT

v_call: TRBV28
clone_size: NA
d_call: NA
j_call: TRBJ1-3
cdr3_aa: CASLNGGNTIYF
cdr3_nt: TGTGCCAGCCTCAACGGGGGAAACACCATATATTTT

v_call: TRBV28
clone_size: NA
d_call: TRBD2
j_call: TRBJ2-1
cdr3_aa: CASSSGGAAGQFF
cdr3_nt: TGTGCCAGCAGTTCCGGGGGGGCAGCTGGGCAGTTCTTC

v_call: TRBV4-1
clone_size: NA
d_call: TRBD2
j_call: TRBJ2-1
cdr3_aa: CASSQGGLAPQFF
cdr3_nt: TGCGCCAGCAGCCAAGGCGGACTAGCCCCGCAGTTCTTC

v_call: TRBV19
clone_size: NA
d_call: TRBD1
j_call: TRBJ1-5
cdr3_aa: CASTLRQGRRNQPQHF
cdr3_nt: TGTGCCAGTACCCTTCGACAGGGCCGGCGCAATCAGCCCCAGCATTTT

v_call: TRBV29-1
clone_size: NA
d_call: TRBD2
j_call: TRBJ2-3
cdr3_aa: CSVGGTSGHTDTQYF
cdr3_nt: TGCAGCGTTGGGGGGACTAGCGGACACACAGATACGCAGTATTTT

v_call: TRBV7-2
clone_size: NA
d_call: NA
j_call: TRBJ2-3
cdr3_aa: CASRLQDSRDTQYF
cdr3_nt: TGTGCCAGCAGGCTCCAAGATTCGAGAGATACGCAGTATTTT

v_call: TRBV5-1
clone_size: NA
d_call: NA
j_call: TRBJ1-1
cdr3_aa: CASSITVSYTEAFF
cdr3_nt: TGCGCCAGCAGCATAACTGTGAGTTACACTGAAGCTTTCTTT

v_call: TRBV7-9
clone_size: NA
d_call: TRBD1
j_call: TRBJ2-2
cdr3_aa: CASSSGTVNTGELFF
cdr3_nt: TGTGCCAGCAGCTCCGGGACAGTGAACACCGGGGAGCTGTTTTTT

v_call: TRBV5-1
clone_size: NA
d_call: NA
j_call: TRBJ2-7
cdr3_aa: CASSLKGGSAYEQYF
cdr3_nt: TGCGCCAGCAGCCTCAAAGGGGGAAGCGCCTACGAGCAGTACTTC

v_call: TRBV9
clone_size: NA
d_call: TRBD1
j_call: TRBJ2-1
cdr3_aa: CASSLGQGAINEQFF
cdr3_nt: TGTGCCAGCAGCTTGGGACAGGGGGCTATCAATGAGCAGTTCTTC

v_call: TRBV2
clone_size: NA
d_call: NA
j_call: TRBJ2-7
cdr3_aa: CASSEAPPNSYEQYF
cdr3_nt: TGTGCCAGCAGTGAAGCGCCCCCTAATTCCTACGAGCAGTACTTC

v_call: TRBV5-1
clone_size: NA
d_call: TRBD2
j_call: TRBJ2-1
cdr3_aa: CASSRERGYNEQFF
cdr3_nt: TGCGCCAGCAGCAGGGAGCGGGGGTACAATGAGCAGTTCTTC

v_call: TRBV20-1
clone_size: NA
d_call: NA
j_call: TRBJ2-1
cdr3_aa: CSVLVYNEQFF
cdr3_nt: TGCAGCGTGTTAGTTTACAATGAGCAGTTCTTC

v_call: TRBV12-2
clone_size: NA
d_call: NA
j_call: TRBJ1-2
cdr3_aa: CASRLGQGRGYTF
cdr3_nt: TGTGCAAGTCGCTTAGGACAGGGAAGGGGCTACACCTTC

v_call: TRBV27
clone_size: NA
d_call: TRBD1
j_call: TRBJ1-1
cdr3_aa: CASSLSPGQGNTEAFF
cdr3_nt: TGTGCCAGCAGTTTAAGCCCGGGACAGGGGAACACTGAAGCTTTCTTT

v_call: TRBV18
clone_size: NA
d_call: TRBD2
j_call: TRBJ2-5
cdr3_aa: CASSRGGTSGQETQYF
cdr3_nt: TGTGCCAGCTCACGTGGGGGGACTAGCGGACAAGAGACCCAGTACTTC

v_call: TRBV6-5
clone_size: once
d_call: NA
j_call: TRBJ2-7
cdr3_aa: CASSTGLSYEQYF
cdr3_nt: TGTGCCAGCAGCACCGGACTGTCCTACGAGCAGTACTTC

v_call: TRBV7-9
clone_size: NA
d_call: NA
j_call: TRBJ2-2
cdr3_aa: CASSSTRNLPRELFF
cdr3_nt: TGTGCCAGCAGCTCAACGAGGAACCTTCCCCGGGAGCTGTTTTTT

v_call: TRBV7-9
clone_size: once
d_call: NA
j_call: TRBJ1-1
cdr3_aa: CASSLGAQSAEAFF
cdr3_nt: TGTGCCAGCAGCTTAGGAGCCCAGAGCGCTGAAGCTTTCTTT

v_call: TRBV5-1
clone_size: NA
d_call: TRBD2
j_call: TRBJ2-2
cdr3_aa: CASSFKTSGRAGELFF
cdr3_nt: TGCGCCAGCAGCTTCAAGACTAGCGGGAGGGCCGGGGAGCTGTTTTTT

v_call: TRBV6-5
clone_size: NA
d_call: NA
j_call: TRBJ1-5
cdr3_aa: CASSYGGAEQPQHF
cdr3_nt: TGTGCCAGCAGTTACGGGGGGGCCGAGCAGCCCCAGCATTTT

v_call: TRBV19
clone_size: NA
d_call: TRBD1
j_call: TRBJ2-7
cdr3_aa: CASSPNTGGDYEQYF
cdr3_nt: TGTGCCAGTAGTCCAAACACAGGGGGCGACTACGAGCAGTACTTC

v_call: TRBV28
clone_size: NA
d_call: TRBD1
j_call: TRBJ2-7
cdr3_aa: CASSSDRGLRF
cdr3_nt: TGTGCCAGCAGTTCGGACAGGGGGCTGCGCTTC

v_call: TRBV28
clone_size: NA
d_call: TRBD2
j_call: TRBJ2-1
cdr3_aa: CASIQLAGQYNEQFF
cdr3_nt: TGTGCCAGCATCCAACTAGCGGGGCAATACAATGAGCAGTTCTTC

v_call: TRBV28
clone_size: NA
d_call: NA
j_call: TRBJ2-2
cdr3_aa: CASRSGQVDTGELFF
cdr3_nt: TGTGCCAGCAGAAGCGGGCAGGTGGACACCGGGGAGCTGTTTTTT

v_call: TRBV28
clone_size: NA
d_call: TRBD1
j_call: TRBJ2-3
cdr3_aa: CASSSGQRTDTQYF
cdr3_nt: TGTGCCAGCAGTTCGGGACAGCGCACAGATACGCAGTATTTT

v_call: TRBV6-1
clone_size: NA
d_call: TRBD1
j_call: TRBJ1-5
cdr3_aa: CASRRQGAHQPQHF
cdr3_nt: TGTGCCAGCAGGCGACAGGGGGCCCATCAGCCCCAGCATTTT

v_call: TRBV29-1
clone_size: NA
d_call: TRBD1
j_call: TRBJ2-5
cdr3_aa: CSVTRDRETQYF
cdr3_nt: TGCAGCGTTACTCGGGACAGAGAGACCCAGTACTTC

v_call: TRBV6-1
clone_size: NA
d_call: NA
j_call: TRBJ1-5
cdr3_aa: CASSVAFGQNNQPQHF
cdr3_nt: TGTGCCAGCAGTGTAGCCTTCGGACAGAACAATCAGCCCCAGCATTTT

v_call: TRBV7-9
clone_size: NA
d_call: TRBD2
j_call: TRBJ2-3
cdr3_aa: CASSTLELRTSGEVDTQYF
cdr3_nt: TGTGCCAGCAGCACCCTGGAACTAAGGACTAGCGGGGAGGTAGATACGCAGTATTTT

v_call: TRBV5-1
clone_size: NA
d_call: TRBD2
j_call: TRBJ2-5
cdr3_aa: CASSLGLAGVETQYF
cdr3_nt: TGCGCCAGCAGCTTGGGACTAGCGGGAGTAGAGACCCAGTACTTC